This T cell receptor beta chain was captured by sequencing in a study of tumor and adjacent non-tumor tissue in lung cancer (dated by TCRdb to about 2018). A note on the overall study: Patients with adenocarcinoma (about twelve), squamous cell carcinoma (2) and small cell lung cancer (1) were included in the cohort. The approximately 15 patients were aged roughly 30 to 80 years, included some 10 men and 5 women, and had TNM stage I to III disease. In total, sequencing yielded over 95 million productive TCRbeta reads, which works out to an average of approximately 4 million reads per sample. The study compared bulk TCRbeta repertoires from lung tumor tissue and matched distant non-tumor lung tissue of some 14 lung cancer patients. A few dozen paired specimens, one tumor and one normal lung sample per patient, were profiled by TCRbeta CDR3 sequencing.

The library relied on multiplex PCR. TCRdb names Illumina HiSeq 2500 as the instrument used. TCRbeta libraries were built by three rounds of nested PCR using primers (Table S4), following protocols modified from ARM-PCR. Before sequencing, PCR products of 200-500 bp were cut from the gel and purified using the QIAquick gel extraction kit. The original pipeline was this. Trimmomatic was used to clean the reads, FLASH was used to merge the reads into complete CDR3 sequences, and MiTCR was used to assign the reads to V(D)J germline segments. Clonal diversity was calculated as the inverse Simpson's index using VDJtools. Productive reads were defined as in-frame sequences without a premature stop codon. The public reads were run again by TCRdb, first through fastp at Q25 and then through MiXCR, and only productive beta chains were kept. CDR3 protein duplicates are merged, each entry listing the most common genes and DNA. These V and J calls derive from TCRdb rather than the authors' analysis. In all, the sample holds 200,000 to 250,000 distinct CDR3 sequences, and over 55% of those were seen once. The leading ten clones occupy approximately 25% of the sample.

The CDR3 runs 10 amino acids, cysteine and phenylalanine included. Just CDR3 DNA is preserved here, 30 bases in frame from base 1. Based on the germline V gene, the CDR1 and CDR2 sequences are MDHEN and SYDVKM. V is reduced by 5 bases and J by 8 bases, leaving a spacing of 6 bases between them. RNA was isolated from bulk, unsorted tissue, and RNA quality was assessed with a NanoDrop ND-1000 and an Agilent 2100. Donors were newly diagnosed lung cancer patients admitted for thoracic surgery in China between August and November 2014, without prior chemotherapy. Patients who had received previous radiotherapy or chemotherapy, or who had another concurrent cancer, were excluded from the study. Surgical tissue pieces of about 1-2.1 cm3 were preserved in RNAlater solution and stored at -80 °C until use. Results and caveats for the whole study, not just this receptor: TCR diversity was significantly higher in younger patients, and higher tumor TCR diversity was associated with shorter overall and disease-free survival. Peripheral blood was not sequenced, so blood TCRbeta repertoires were not examined in the lung cancer patients of the study. Neither the sequencing platform nor unique molecular identifiers are named or mentioned anywhere in the methods. The top 100 clones accounted for a significantly larger cumulative portion of the repertoire in normal lung than in tumor tissue. Significantly higher TCR diversity (inverse Simpson) was observed in tumor tissue than in normal lung tissue (approximately 430 vs 150, P = 0.0075, Mann-Whitney U test). The cohort had only about 16 patients, and the authors noted that larger samples and more detailed clinical data are needed.

Only a few counts were recorded for this clonotype. Its target antigen remains unknown. No base qualities exist here, and no much larger clone lies one base off it. The chain joins TRBV28 to TRBJ1-2, with the identity of the D gene unclear. The sequence was obtained from a man in his fifties or sixties with non-small cell lung cancer. Source material: lung tumor tissue. The DNA is as follows: TGTGCCAGCAGTCAGGAAGGCTACACCTTC. This yields the protein CASSQEGYTF.